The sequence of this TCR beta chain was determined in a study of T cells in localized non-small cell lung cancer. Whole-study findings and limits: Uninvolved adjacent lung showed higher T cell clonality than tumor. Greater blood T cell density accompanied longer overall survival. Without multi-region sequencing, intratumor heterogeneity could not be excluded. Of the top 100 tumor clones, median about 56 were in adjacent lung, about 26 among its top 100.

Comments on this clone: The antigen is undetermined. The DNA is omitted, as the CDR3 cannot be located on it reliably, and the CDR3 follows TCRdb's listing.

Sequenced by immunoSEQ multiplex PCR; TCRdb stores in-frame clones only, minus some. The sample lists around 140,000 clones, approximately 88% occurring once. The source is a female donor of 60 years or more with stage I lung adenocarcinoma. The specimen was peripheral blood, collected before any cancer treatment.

CDR3 sequence: CASSTSASGIYNEQFF. The chain uses TRBV6-6 and TRBJ2-1; TRBD2 is the table's D call, not checked against the DNA. Germline assignment: CDR1 MNHNY and CDR2 SVGAGI (reference sequence). The CDR3 spans 16 amino acids, including both terminal residues.